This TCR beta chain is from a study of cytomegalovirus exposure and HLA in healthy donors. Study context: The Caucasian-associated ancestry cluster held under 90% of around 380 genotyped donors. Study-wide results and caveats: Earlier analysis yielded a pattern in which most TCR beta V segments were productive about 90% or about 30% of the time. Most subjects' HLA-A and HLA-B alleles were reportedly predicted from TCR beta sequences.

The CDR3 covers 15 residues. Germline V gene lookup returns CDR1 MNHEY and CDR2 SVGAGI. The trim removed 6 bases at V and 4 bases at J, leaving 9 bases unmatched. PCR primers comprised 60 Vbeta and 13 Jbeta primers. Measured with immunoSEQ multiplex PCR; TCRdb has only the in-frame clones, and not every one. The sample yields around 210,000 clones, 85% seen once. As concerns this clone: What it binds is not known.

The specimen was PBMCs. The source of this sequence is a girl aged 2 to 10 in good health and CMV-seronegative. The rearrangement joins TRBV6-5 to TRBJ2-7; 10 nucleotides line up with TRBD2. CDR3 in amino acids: CASSPGLATSYEQYF. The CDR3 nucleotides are TGTGCCAGCAGCCCGGGACTAGCGACCTCATACGAGCAGTACTTC.